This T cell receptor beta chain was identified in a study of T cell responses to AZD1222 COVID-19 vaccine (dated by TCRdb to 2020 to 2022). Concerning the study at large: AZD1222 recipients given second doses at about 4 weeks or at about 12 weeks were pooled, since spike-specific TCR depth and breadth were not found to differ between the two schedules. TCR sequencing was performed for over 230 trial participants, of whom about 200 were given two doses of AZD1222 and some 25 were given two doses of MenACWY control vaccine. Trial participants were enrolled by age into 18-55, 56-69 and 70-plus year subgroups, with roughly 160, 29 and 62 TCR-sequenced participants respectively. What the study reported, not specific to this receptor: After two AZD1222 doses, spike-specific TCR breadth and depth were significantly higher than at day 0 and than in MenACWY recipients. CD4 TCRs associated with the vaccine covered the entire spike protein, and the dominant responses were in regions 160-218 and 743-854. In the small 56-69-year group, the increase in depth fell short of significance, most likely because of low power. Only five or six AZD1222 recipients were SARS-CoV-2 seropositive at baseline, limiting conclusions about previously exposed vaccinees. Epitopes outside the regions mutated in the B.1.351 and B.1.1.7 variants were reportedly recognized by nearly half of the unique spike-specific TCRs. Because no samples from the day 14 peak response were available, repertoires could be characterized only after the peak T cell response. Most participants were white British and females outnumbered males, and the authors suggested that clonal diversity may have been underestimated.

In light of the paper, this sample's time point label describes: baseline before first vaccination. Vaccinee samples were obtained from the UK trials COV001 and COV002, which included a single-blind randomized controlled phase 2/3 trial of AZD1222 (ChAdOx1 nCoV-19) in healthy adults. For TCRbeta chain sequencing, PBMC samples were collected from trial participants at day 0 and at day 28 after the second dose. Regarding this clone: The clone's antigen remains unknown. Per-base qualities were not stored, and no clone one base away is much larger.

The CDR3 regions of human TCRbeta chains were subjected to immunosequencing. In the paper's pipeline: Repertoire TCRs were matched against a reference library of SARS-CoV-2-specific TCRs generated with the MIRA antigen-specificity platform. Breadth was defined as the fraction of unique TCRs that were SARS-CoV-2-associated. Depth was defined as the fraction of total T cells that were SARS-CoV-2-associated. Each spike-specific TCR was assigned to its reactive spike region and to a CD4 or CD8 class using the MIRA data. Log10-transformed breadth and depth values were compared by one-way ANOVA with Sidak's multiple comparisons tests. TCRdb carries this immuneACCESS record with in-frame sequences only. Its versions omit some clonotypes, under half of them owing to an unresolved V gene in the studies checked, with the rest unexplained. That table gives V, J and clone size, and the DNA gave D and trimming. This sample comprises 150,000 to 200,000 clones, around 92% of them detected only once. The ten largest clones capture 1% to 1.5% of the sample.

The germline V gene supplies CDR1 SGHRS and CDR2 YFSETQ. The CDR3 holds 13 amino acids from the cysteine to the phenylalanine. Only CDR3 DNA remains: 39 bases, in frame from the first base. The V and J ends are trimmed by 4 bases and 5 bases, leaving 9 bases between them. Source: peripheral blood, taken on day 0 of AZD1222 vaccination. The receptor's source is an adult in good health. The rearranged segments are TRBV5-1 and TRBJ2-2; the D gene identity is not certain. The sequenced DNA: TGCGCCAGCAGCGCCCAGGCTACCGGGGAGCTGTTTTTT. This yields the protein CASSAQATGELFF.